What follows are 14 T cell receptor beta chains derived from one specimen sequenced in a study of blood T cell repertoires in COVID-19. Some clones are missing from TCRdb's copy, which holds only in-frame ones; the method was immunoSEQ multiplex PCR. The data show 250,000 to 350,000 clones, 88% seen once. The sample taken for sequencing was PBMCs or T cells enriched from blood (not recorded which). The receptors were sampled from a woman aged 55-69 years in a cohort exposed to, infected with or recovered from COVID-19 (not recorded which).

The V and J genes are TRBV27 and TRBJ2-7, with a weak D call TRBD1 (6 bases). The CDR3 runs to 16 residues. CDR1 and CDR2 from the germline V gene are MNHEY and SMNVEV (reference sequence). Trimming stripped 5 bases from V and 1 base from J, with 18 bases between. The CDR3 sequence is CASSPTTGIVSYEQYF. CDR3 DNA: TGTGCCAGCAGTCCGACGACAGGAATCGTTTCCTACGAGCAGTACTTC.

The chain has TRBV5-1 and TRBJ2-7, with 10 bases matching TRBD1. This CDR3 has 13 amino acids. The V and J ends lost 4 bases and 6 bases, in that order; junction bases with no gene match: 4. Germline V CDR1 and CDR2: SGHRS, YFSETQ. CDR3 sequence reads: CASSMDRGAEQYF. CDR3 DNA: TGCGCCAGCAGCATGGACAGGGGGGCCGAGCAGTACTTC.

The V call is TRBV18, the J call TRBJ2-5; TRBD1 is a possible D gene (6 bases). This CDR3 region has 16 residues. Germline V gene sequence: CDR1 KGHSH, CDR2 LQKENI. V dropped 6 bases and J dropped 4 bases, with 21 bases sitting between them. The chain's CDR3 is CASSSSPTGLGETQYF. CDR3 DNA: TGTGCCAGCTCGTCCTCCCCTACAGGGTTAGGAGAGACCCAGTACTTC.

The chain uses TRBV10-2 and TRBJ1-2, with D possibly being TRBD1 (6 bases). The V end was cut by 1 base, the J end by 8 bases, with 11 bases between. The CDR3 is made up of 13 amino acids. The germline CDR1 and CDR2 sequences are WSHSY and SAAADI. Here the CDR3 DNA reads TGCGCCAGCAGTGAGTTTCAGGGGCAAGGCTACACCTTC. Protein product: CASSEFQGQGYTF.

The chain employs TRBV4-1 and TRBJ2-7; 7 nucleotides align to TRBD2. Germline CDR1 and CDR2: MGHRA and YSYEKL. The V gene end was trimmed by 2 bases and the J gene end by 2 bases; junction bases not matched to a gene: 6. The CDR3 is 15 residues long. CDR3 residues: CASSQTLAETYEQYF. CDR3 in DNA: TGCGCCAGCAGCCAAACTCTAGCGGAGACCTACGAGCAGTACTTC.

The chain uses TRBV27 and TRBJ1-6, with a possible D match to TRBD1 (6 bases). This CDR3 comprises 14 residues. Germline V gene sequence: CDR1 MNHEY, CDR2 SMNVEV (reference sequence). Between the trimmed V and J ends, which lost 6 bases and 10 bases, there was a span of 16 bases. Here the CDR3 DNA reads TGTGCCAGCAGGAACCTACAGGGATGGTCACCCCTCCACTTT. This translates into CASRNLQGWSPLHF.

The chain employs TRBV5-1 and TRBJ1-1, with 7 bases lining up with TRBD1. J gave up 1 base and V 4 bases, and 1 base lay outside the gene matches. This CDR3 spans 13 amino acids. Per the germline V gene, CDR1 is SGHRS and CDR2 is YFSETQ. CDR3 nucleotides: TGCGCCAGCAGCCGACAGGGGAACACTGAAGCTTTCTTT. Protein: CASSRQGNTEAFF.

The gene calls are TRBV7-9 and TRBJ1-1, with D hard to call. CDR1 is SEHNR and CDR2 is FQNEAQ in the germline V gene (reference sequence). The CDR3 has 12 residues. Trimming pared 5 bases from V and 1 base from J, leaving 5 bases between. CDR3 DNA: TGTGCCAGCAGCGTCCAGAACACTGAAGCTTTCTTT. Protein product: CASSVQNTEAFF.

The genes are TRBV9 and TRBJ2-2; TRBD2 aligns across 13 bases. Germline loops: CDR1 SGDLS, CDR2 YYNGEE. This CDR3 has 15 residues. V shed 4 bases and J 7 bases; nucleotides not matched to a gene: 4. This chain's CDR3 is CASSLGLAGVGELFF. The CDR3 coding sequence is TGTGCCAGCAGCCTTGGACTAGCGGGAGTCGGGGAGCTGTTTTTT.

The chain links TRBV28 to TRBJ2-3; D unclear. This CDR3 spans 13 amino acids. The V and J ends lost 2 bases and 5 bases respectively, with 8 bases between them. Germline CDR1 is MDHEN and CDR2 is SYDVKM. CDR3 residues: CASSLSPLDTQYF. The DNA of the CDR3 is TGTGCCAGCAGTTTAAGCCCACTAGATACGCAGTATTTT.

V gene TRBV2 combines with J gene TRBJ2-7, with 9 positions matching TRBD1. Germline V lookup: CDR1 SNHLY, CDR2 FYNNEI. V was pared by 8 bases and J by 2 bases, with 7 bases of the junction left unmatched. The CDR3 runs to 14 residues. The CDR3 nucleotides read TGTGCCAGCGAGCCCGGGACAGGGACCTACGAGCAGTACTTC. Its translation is CASEPGTGTYEQYF. The full variable domain, in which reference TRBV2 and TRBJ2-7 provide the parts outside the CDR3, is EPEVTQTPSHQVTQMGQEVILRCVPISNHLYFYWYRQILGQKVEFLVSFYNNEISEKSEIFDDQFSVERPDGSNFTLKIRSTKLEDSAMYFCASEPGTGTYEQYFGPGTRLTVT.

Here the CDR3 DNA reads TGTGCCAGCAGCGTAGCGGCTAGCTCTAACAATGAGCAGTTCTTC. As protein: CASSVAASSNNEQFF. The chain employs TRBV9 and TRBJ2-1; TRBD2 might be the D (5 bases). With 0 bases removed from V and 5 bases from J, the gap between germline ends came to 12 bases. The germline gives CDR1 SGDLS, CDR2 YYNGEE. CDR3 length equals 15 residues.

This clone was observed many times. The chain is built from TRBV7-9 and TRBJ2-7; TRBD1 might be the D (5 bases). CDR3 length: 14 amino acids. Germline V gene data show CDR1 as SEHNR and CDR2 as FQNEAQ (reference sequence). Trimming left V 0 bases short and J 6 bases short, with 12 bases between. The CDR3 DNA is TGTGCCAGCAGCTTAGCAGCAGGGTCTGGCGAGCAGTACTTC. Its protein is CASSLAAGSGEQYF.

V and J are TRBV7-3 and TRBJ2-6, with D maybe TRBD1 (5 bases). Germline assignment: CDR1 SGHTA and CDR2 FQGTGA. V dropped 4 bases and J dropped 4 bases, with 8 bases sitting between them. This CDR3 has 14 amino acids. The CDR3, as DNA: TGTGCCAGCAGCTCGGACACCGGGGCCAACGTCCTGACTTTC. This gives the protein CASSSDTGANVLTF.